A single sample is the source of the 10 T cell receptor beta chains below, sequenced in a study of T cell responses to AZD1222 COVID-19 vaccine. Assay used: immunoSEQ multiplex PCR; TCRdb lists only in-frame clones, some missing. Of 110,000 to 150,000 clones in the sample, 90% are singletons; the top ten hold about 3.5%. Sample: peripheral blood, taken on day 0 of AZD1222 vaccination. The receptors were gathered from an adult in good health.

The rearrangement links TRBV13 to TRBJ2-7; 13 nucleotides line up with TRBD2. V lost 1 base, J lost 5 bases, and 11 bases stayed unmatched. This CDR3 has 18 amino acids. Per germline, CDR1 PRHDT and CDR2 FYEKMQ (reference sequence). The CDR3 nucleotides read TGTGCCAGCAGCTTAGCCCTCCAAGGACTAGCGGGAGATCACGAGCAGTACTTC. Protein: CASSLALQGLAGDHEQYF. The entire variable domain, with the rest obtained from reference TRBV13 and TRBJ2-7, is as follows: AAGVIQSPRHLIKEKRETATLKCYPIPRHDTVYWYQQGPGQDPQFLISFYEKMQSDKGSIPDRFSAQQFSDYHSELNMSSLELGDSALYFCASSLALQGLAGDHEQYFGPGTRLTVT.

The V call is TRBV5-6, the J call TRBJ2-3; no clear D gene. CDR1 and CDR2 (germline): SGHDT, YYEEEE. CDR3 length equals 16 residues. V was cut by 3 bases and J by 2 bases, with 16 bases left in between. CDR3 in DNA: TGTGCCAGCAGCTGGTGGGTAATAGAGAACACAGATACGCAGTATTTT. Encoded protein: CASSWWVIENTDTQYF. Complete variable domain (other parts from reference TRBV5-6 and TRBJ2-3): DAGVTQSPTHLIKTRGQQVTLRCSPKSGHDTVSWYQQALGQGPQFIFQYYEEEERQRGNFPDRFSGHQFPNYSSELNVNALLLGDSALYLCASSWWVIENTDTQYFGPGTRLTVL.

This clone was counted once. The rearrangement uses TRBV27 and TRBJ1-5, with D tentatively TRBD1 (5 bases). Germline V gives CDR1 MNHEY, CDR2 SMNVEV (reference sequence). The CDR3 totals 15 residues. The V end lost 7 bases, the J end lost 2 bases, and 15 bases lay between the germline ends. The CDR3, as DNA: TGTGCCAGCAAGGCCGGGGGACCTGGCAATCAGCCCCAGCATTTT. This gives the protein CASKAGGPGNQPQHF.

Concerning this clone itself: The sample holds other DNA sequences that translate to the same CDR3. The chain uses TRBV6-5 and TRBJ1-4; 8 nucleotides agree with TRBD1. There are 15 residues in the CDR3. CDR1 MNHEY and CDR2 SVGAGI come from the germline V gene. V lost 8 bases and J lost 8; bases outside the gene matches: 13. CDR3 in DNA: TGTGCCAGCCAGACCCCCCAGGGGGCGAGGGAAAAACTGTTTTTT. Protein: CASQTPQGAREKLFF.

The CDR3 sequence is CASSLTSGSRTDTQYF. Written as DNA, the CDR3 is TGTGCCAGCAGCCTCACCAGCGGGAGTCGCACAGATACGCAGTATTTT. The chain joins TRBV7-2 to TRBJ2-3, with 8 bases matching TRBD2. Per the germline V gene, CDR1 is SGHTA and CDR2 is FQGNSA. There are 16 residues in the CDR3. V lost 5 bases and J lost 1; bases outside the gene matches: 8. Supplemented by reference TRBV7-2 and TRBJ2-3, the full variable domain reads GAGVSQSPSNKVTEKGKDVELRCDPISGHTALYWYRQSLGQGLEFLIYFQGNSAPDKSGLPSDRFSAERTGGSVSTLTIQRTQQEDSAVYLCASSLTSGSRTDTQYFGPGTRLTVL.

The genes are TRBV7-3 and TRBJ1-6, with D uncertain. Between the trimmed V and J ends, which lost 2 bases and 7 bases, there was a span of 18 bases. In germline, CDR1 is SGHTA, CDR2 FQGTGA. The CDR3 extends over 17 amino acids. CDR3 sequence reads: CASSLVAGFGPNSPLHF. CDR3 bases: TGTGCCAGCAGCTTAGTGGCGGGGTTTGGTCCAAATTCACCCCTCCACTTT.

The chain has TRBV18 and TRBJ1-4; D not certain. V was clipped by 3 bases and J by 8 bases, with 10 bases between them. The length of the CDR3 is 13 residues. Germline loops: CDR1 KGHSH, CDR2 LQKENI. The CDR3 DNA sequence: TGTGCCAGCTCACCGTCTACAACCGAAAAACTGTTTTTT. Residues: CASSPSTTEKLFF.

DNA for the CDR3: TGTGCCAGCAGCTTATTTAGGCTAGCGGGTGATCCGTGGGAGCAGTACTTC. It yields the protein CASSLFRLAGDPWEQYF. The chain combines TRBV11-3 with TRBJ2-7, with 8 bases fitting TRBD2. The CDR3 has 17 residues. Germline loops: CDR1 SGHNT, CDR2 YENEEA. The ends lost 2 bases at V and 7 bases at J; junction bases unmatched: 16.

The chain links TRBV3-1 (or the pseudogene TRBV3-2) to TRBJ1-2; 8 bases match TRBD1. This CDR3 is 14 amino acids long. Germline V lookup: CDR1 LGHDT, CDR2 YNNKEL (reference sequence). V gave up 4 bases and J gave up 4 bases; unmatched junction bases: 5. CDR3 nucleotides: TGTGCCAGCAGCCCCAGGGGGCAGGGCTATGGCTACACCTTC. It yields the protein CASSPRGQGYGYTF.

The chain employs TRBV27 and TRBJ1-5; TRBD1 matches 7 bases. Trimming removed 3 bases from V and 1 base from J; junction bases left unmatched: 18. Germline loops: CDR1 MNHEY, CDR2 SMNVEV (reference sequence). The CDR3 totals 20 residues. The CDR3 reads CASSFYGGTVGTESNQPQHF. The CDR3 DNA reads as TGTGCCAGCAGTTTTTACGGGGGAACAGTTGGGACAGAAAGCAATCAGCCCCAGCATTTT.